This T cell receptor (beta chain) was recorded in a study of human T cells and chemical hapten exposure. One entry per CDR3 protein results from TCRdb running MiXCR on the RACE reads. The sample has around 380,000 distinct CDR3 sequences; roughly 5% are singletons. This clonotype was observed many times. Germline CDR1 is SQVTM and CDR2 is ANQGSEA. The CDR3 has 15 amino acids. The V gene end was trimmed by 5 bases and the J gene end by 2 bases; junction bases not matched to a gene: 8. The time point: patch test 1, 2 weeks after DPC sensitization. Sample treatment: therapeutic diphenylcyclopropenone sensitization with weekly scalp DPC.

The sample consisted of whole blood, taken in connection with sensitization to the hapten diphenylcyclopropenone (DPC). V usage is TRBV29-1 and J usage is TRBJ2-2; 7 bases match TRBD2. The sequence was collected from a woman in her 50s with alopecia areata. Some clones in this sample may be carry-over from other donors' samples. The CDR3 here is CSVTPSGENTGELFF. In DNA form, the CDR3 reads TGCAGCGTTACACCTAGCGGAGAAAACACCGGGGAGCTGTTTTTT.